The clone carrying this T cell receptor (beta chain) was recorded only once. Its antigen remains unknown. The junction departs from germline at one end; a sequencing error may be responsible. The tissue used was unsorted bulk material of roughly 17-33 mg. RNA and DNA were co-extracted from it with the AllPrep DNA/RNA mini kit. With roughly 540 ng total RNA as template and a constant-region primer, TCR beta cDNA was made. Each TCR beta library was derived from three nested multiplex PCR rounds that employed slightly modified ARM-PCR. A C-beta reverse primer was combined with TRBV1-TRBV30 forward primers in the first two PCR rounds, and each round had approximately 9 cycles. TCRdb redid the calling of the multiplex PCR reads with MiXCR, one entry per CDR3 protein. This sample yields about 20,000 distinct CDR3 sequences, of which 60% to 80% are seen a single time; about 40% belongs to the top ten. This CDR3 comprises 13 residues. Germline CDR1 reads MDHEN; CDR2 reads SYDVKM.

The data stem from a study of tumor-infiltrating lymphocytes in primary liver carcinoma. Study-level information: Aged between 30 and 69 years, the patients were men and women.

Whole-study results and caveats: Tumor-adjacent and tumor-blood pairs overlapped less than tumor region pairs did. Only about 7.5-24% of top clones showed up in all five tumor regions.

The TCR was taken from a woman under 40 with primary liver carcinoma and hepatitis B virus infection. The chain links TRBV28 to TRBJ2-3; D uncertain. Sequencing used liver tumor tissue from sampling region 4. As to subset: tumor region T4, right-lateral pole. CDR3 protein: CASSFNSAGMQCF. DNA for the CDR3: TGTGCCAGCAGTTTTAACAGCGCTGGTATGCAGTGTTTT.